What follows is one T cell receptor (beta chain) and its context. The antigen it recognizes is unknown. From each donor, a roughly 2.7 ml peripheral blood sample was collected into PAXgene tubes and stored at -80 degrees C. Without any T cell sorting, total RNA was extracted from whole blood using the PAXgene blood miRNA kit on an automated QIAcube. Peripheral blood from monozygotic twin pairs who were concordant or discordant for inflammatory bowel disease underwent deep TCRalpha and TCRbeta repertoire profiling using unique molecular barcoding. For every twin pair, smoking habits were documented, and each individual was categorised as a current, former or never smoker. This sample was taken from a study of monozygotic twins with inflammatory bowel disease (dated by TCRdb to between 2017 and 2020). Regarding the complete study: In total, about 30 monozygotic twin pairs made up the full study: 19 Danish pairs, all IBD-discordant, plus nine German pairs, of which four were IBD-concordant and five were IBD-discordant. The search for disease-associated traits relied mainly on comparing IBD patients with their genetically identical healthy co-twins within discordant pairs. Each individual had, on average, about 151 000 unique TCRalpha sequences and 181 000 unique TCRbeta sequences available for analysis. The paper as a whole reports these results and caveats: IBD patients shared fewer clonotypes with other individuals than healthy twins did, most markedly in patients showing signs of disease activity. IBD patients had lower TCRbeta repertoire diversity, measured by the inverse Simpson index, than their healthy co-twins. Different T cell subtypes could not be distinguished in the analysis. Background noise and inter-individual variability may have been introduced into the repertoires by the differing immunosuppressive treatments among patients. No single strong signal or clonotype linked to IBD turned up in the results, so the idea that one exists was not supported. Repertoire similarity did not differ between concordant and discordant twins, which could be due to limited statistical power.

Libraries were constructed by 5' RACE. The input for every TCR library was around 3,600 ng of total RNA. cDNA was synthesized with SMARTScribe reverse transcriptase in eight separate reactions per sample. During cDNA synthesis, template switching introduced unique molecular identifiers that contained a 6-nucleotide sample barcode. Amplification of TCRalpha and TCRbeta cDNA involved two nested PCRs of roughly 17 and 9 cycles, and each PCR was followed by bead purification. Before amplification, the cDNA was treated with uracil DNA-glycosylase and purified using the QIAquick PCR purification kit. The second PCR added Illumina TruSeq-compatible adapters along with sample-specific barcodes. Library quality and concentration were checked on TapeStation and Qubit, and libraries were pooled at around 5 ng each. The pooled libraries were sequenced with 2 x 100 bp reads and custom sequencing primers on an Illumina HiSeq2500 single-index Rapid Run. As for how the authors treated the data: MiGEC version 1.2.6 was used for UMI-based consensus assembly to correct PCR and sequencing errors. V(D)J alignment, clonotype assembly and CDR3 extraction were performed with MiXCR version 2.1.1. Gene usage, clonotype sharing and MAIT/NKT TCR abundance were normalised by analysing the top 1000, 10 000 and 20 000 clonotypes per sample. Diversity was computed as the inverse Simpson index with the vegan R package after downsampling to 27 000 UMIs. Paired Mann-Whitney U tests on discordant twin pairs were used, with Benjamini-Hochberg multiple-testing correction. Following reprocessing of the reads by TCRdb, the data hold one row per CDR3 protein sequence and no DNA is available. None of the V and J calls come from the authors' own analysis; TCRdb made them. This sample's records show around 97,000 distinct CDR3 sequences. The biggest ten clones account for around 1.9% of the sample.

Sequencing input: blood. This TCR derives from a human donor with ulcerative colitis or Crohn's disease, or a healthy co-twin of an affected twin (not recorded which).

The CDR3 amino acid sequence is: CASSPARDYGYTF. This chain is built from TRBV12-3 or TRBV12-4 and TRBJ1-2. Measured from the cysteine to the phenylalanine, the CDR3 is 13 residues long. A DNA sequence was not provided.